The T cell receptor beta chain under discussion was sequenced for a study of blood T cell repertoires in COVID-19. The overall study: COVID-19 samples, acute and convalescent, were from the United States, Italy and Spain. T cells, B-cell-depleted T cells, or PBMCs supplied cDNA or gDNA.

The CDR3 covers 13 residues. Per the germline V gene, CDR1 is MRHNA and CDR2 is SNTAGT. Trimming shortened V by 0 bases and J by 10 bases, and 12 bases separated the two germline ends. Seattle enrolled patients during active infection and tracked them longitudinally. This clone showed up just a few times. Source study methods: Quantification of nucleated cells was approximated via reference gene primer amplification. The assay was immunoSEQ multiplex PCR, and TCRdb's table has in-frame clones only and misses some. Clone size and the V and J calls come from that table; the DNA yielded D and trimming. The sample shows 100,000 to 150,000 clones, roughly four fifths of them seen only once.

The clonotype originates from a man aged 25 to 40 with COVID-19, enrolled during active disease. This chain links TRBV6-4 with TRBJ1-1; D is possibly TRBD1 (6 bases). The sequencing sample was made of peripheral blood. CDR3 DNA: TGTGCCAGCAGTGACTCGCGGGGGCCGGGAGCTTTCTTT. Encoded protein: CASSDSRGPGAFF.